This TCR beta chain was recovered during a study of ipilimumab plus nivolumab after autologous stem cell transplantation. As for the study in general: Myeloma patients were high-risk transplant-naive or relapsed within 3 years of first autologous transplant.

Looked up from germline, CDR1 is KGHSH and CDR2 is LQKENI. This CDR3 has 15 residues. V was pared by 3 bases and J by 0 bases, with 8 bases between. Clones were read by immunoSEQ multiplex PCR, and TCRdb kept only the in-frame ones, dropping some. The repertoire holds about 9,300 clones, with roughly two thirds as singletons. Starting 14 to 28 days after autologous transplant, ipilimumab 1 mg/kg was given. Patients received nivolumab 3 mg/kg at weeks 1, 4, 7, 10, then fortnightly to week 26. Turning to this clone: The antigen is not known.

Overall study findings and caveats: The authors say TCR, Treg and microbiome findings warrant further study.

The starting material was PBMCs, obtained in a trial of ipilimumab plus nivolumab as post-transplant consolidation. The V and J genes are TRBV18 and TRBJ2-2; D not resolved. The TCR was taken from a female donor with multiple myeloma. Written as DNA, the CDR3 is TGTGCCAGCTCACCCGTCCAATCGAACACCGGGGAGCTGTTTTTT. Encoded protein: CASSPVQSNTGELFF.